The 20 T cell receptor beta chains below were found in one sample sequenced in a study of T cell changes during pregnancy in multiple sclerosis. The assay was immunoSEQ multiplex PCR, and TCRdb's table has in-frame clones only and misses some. The sample lists tens of thousands of clones, just over 90% occurring once. Sequences were derived from CD4+ T cells from peripheral blood mononuclear cells, sampled before pregnancy. The receptors originated from a female donor with multiple sclerosis, enrolled in a pregnancy study.

The chain employs TRBV5-1 and TRBJ1-2; D is possibly TRBD1 (5 bases). The CDR3 is made up of 14 amino acids. V shed 0 bases and J shed 0 bases, with 6 bases lying between them. Germline CDR1 and CDR2: SGHRS and YFSETQ. The CDR3, as DNA: TGCGCCAGCAGCTTGGAGGGGTCTAACTATGGCTACACCTTC. Protein sequence: CASSLEGSNYGYTF.

The chain uses TRBV28 and TRBJ1-5; D might be TRBD1 (6 bases). V was shortened by 0 bases and J by 7 bases, with 7 bases between the two germline ends. There are 13 residues in the CDR3. Germline values: CDR1 MDHEN, CDR2 SYDVKM. The CDR3 DNA reads TGTGCCAGCAGTTTATGGGGGGCCCAGCCCCAGCATTTT. It specifies CASSLWGAQPQHF.

CDR3 in amino acids: CASSLTLAANSREQFF. CDR3 nucleotide sequence: TGCGCCAGCAGTCTAACCCTAGCGGCAAACAGTAGGGAGCAGTTCTTC. The V and J genes are TRBV4-1 and TRBJ2-1, with 7 bases identical to TRBD2. This CDR3 spans 16 amino acids. The ends lost 6 bases at V and 10 bases at J; junction bases unmatched: 18. CDR1 MGHRA and CDR2 YSYEKL come from the germline V gene.

The chain is built from TRBV7-8 and TRBJ2-7; weak D call: TRBD1 (6 bases). The length of the CDR3 is 13 residues. Germline V gives CDR1 SGHVS, CDR2 FQNEAQ. V shed 1 base and J shed 9 bases, with 13 bases lying between them. CDR3 sequence reads: CASSLEGGATQYF. The CDR3 nucleotides read TGTGCCAGCAGCTTAGAAGGGGGAGCGACGCAGTACTTC.

The gene calls are TRBV7-8 and TRBJ2-2, with 7 bases identical to TRBD2. This CDR3 is built from 15 residues. The junction had 6 bases not matched to a gene; V was cut back by 2 bases and J by 6 bases. CDR1 and CDR2 from the germline V gene are SGHVS and FQNEAQ. In nucleotides, the CDR3 is TGTGCCAGCAGCTTATCGGCGGGAGAACCCGGGGAGCTGTTTTTT. Translated: CASSLSAGEPGELFF.

This rearrangement joins TRBV30 to TRBJ1-5, with 9 bases fitting TRBD1. This CDR3 comprises 14 residues. Germline V gene lookup returns CDR1 GTSNPN and CDR2 SVGIG (reference sequence). V lost 3 bases, J lost 6 bases, and 6 bases stayed unmatched. The CDR3: CAWSLGQGGQPQHF. CDR3 DNA: TGTGCCTGGAGCTTGGGACAGGGAGGTCAGCCCCAGCATTTT.

V and J are TRBV6-1 and TRBJ2-3; 11 nucleotides agree with TRBD2. V dropped 4 bases and J dropped 4; count of bases not matched to a gene: 7. This CDR3 has 16 amino acids. Per the germline V gene, CDR1 is MNHNS and CDR2 is SASEGT. The CDR3 nucleotides are TGTGCCAGCAGTGGGACTACTAGCGGGGGCGCAGATACGCAGTATTTT. Its translation: CASSGTTSGGADTQYF.

This chain links TRBV30 with TRBJ1-1; D perhaps matches TRBD1 (6 bases). Germline lookup yields CDR1 GTSNPN and CDR2 SVGIG (reference sequence). The length of the CDR3 is 14 residues. Trimming stripped 0 bases from V and 2 bases from J, with 10 bases between. The CDR3 DNA follows: TGTGCCTGGAGTGTAAGGGGGTACAACACTGAAGCTTTCTTT. It encodes CAWSVRGYNTEAFF.

This chain uses TRBV9 with TRBJ1-6; 9 bases align to TRBD1. Losses at the gene ends were 0 bases for V and 5 bases for J; bases not matched to a gene: 0. This CDR3 comprises 15 residues. Germline V lookup: CDR1 SGDLS, CDR2 YYNGEE. Written as DNA, the CDR3 is TGTGCCAGCAGCGTAGGACAGGGGGATAATTCACCCCTCCACTTT. Protein product: CASSVGQGDNSPLHF.

A single count supports this clone. The rearrangement joins TRBV18 to TRBJ2-7; 9 positions agree with TRBD1. The CDR3 sequence is 15 residues long. Trimming at V came to 6 bases and at J to 5 bases, leaving 11 bases not matched to a gene. Germline assignment: CDR1 KGHSH and CDR2 LQKENI. The chain's CDR3 is CASSHRDRVVHEQYF. The CDR3 DNA reads TGTGCCAGCTCTCACCGGGACAGGGTGGTCCACGAGCAGTACTTC.

This chain uses TRBV7-2 with TRBJ2-3, with 8 positions matching TRBD2. From germline, CDR1 is SGHTA and CDR2 FQGNSA. The trim removed 1 base at V and 4 bases at J, leaving 7 bases unmatched. The CDR3 is 16 residues long. DNA of the CDR3: TGTGCCAGCAGCTTAGATAGCGGGGCCGGCGCAGATACGCAGTATTTT. It translates to CASSLDSGAGADTQYF.

J is TRBJ2-5 and V is TRBV30, with 11 bases fitting TRBD2. Trimming took 2 bases from V and 4 from J; bases not matched to a gene: 9. The CDR3 is 16 residues long. Germline CDR1 is GTSNPN and CDR2 is SVGIG (reference sequence). CDR3 amino acids: CAWSLFSGRASETQYF. The CDR3 region has the DNA TGTGCCTGGAGTCTCTTTAGCGGGAGGGCTTCAGAGACCCAGTACTTC.

This chain connects TRBV5-4 to TRBJ2-7; 7 bases fit TRBD1. Germline CDR1 is SGHNT and CDR2 is YYREEE (reference sequence). The CDR3 length is 13 residues. V gave up 4 bases and J gave up 4 bases; unmatched junction bases: 5. Here the CDR3 reads CASSPGQPYEQYF. CDR3 nucleotides: TGTGCCAGCAGCCCGGGACAGCCGTACGAGCAGTACTTC.

V gene TRBV28 combines with J gene TRBJ2-7; 9 bases fit TRBD1. Germline CDR1 and CDR2: MDHEN and SYDVKM. This CDR3 comprises 12 residues. V trimming: 10 bases; J trimming: 5 bases; junction bases outside the gene matches: 6. CDR3 coding DNA: TGTGCCACCACGGACAGGGGCCACGAGCAGTACTTC. Its protein is CATTDRGHEQYF. Full variable domain (outside the CDR3, taken from reference TRBV28 and TRBJ2-7): DVKVTQSSRYLVKRTGEKVFLECVQDMDHENMFWYRQDPGLGLRLIYFSYDVKMKEKGDIPEGYSVSREKKERFSLILESASTNQTSMYLCATTDRGHEQYFGPGTRLTVT.

V usage is TRBV5-4 and J usage is TRBJ2-5; a possible D gene is TRBD1 (5 bases). CDR1 and CDR2 (germline): SGHNT, YYREEE (reference sequence). The CDR3 covers 14 residues. Trimming stripped 0 bases from V and 4 bases from J, with 10 bases between. Here the CDR3 reads CASSLVARGETQYF. The DNA for the CDR3 is TGTGCCAGCAGCTTGGTCGCTAGGGGAGAGACCCAGTACTTC.

This rearrangement joins TRBV13 to TRBJ2-1; D unresolved. Germline assignment: CDR1 PRHDT and CDR2 FYEKMQ (reference sequence). V was clipped by 4 bases and J by 0 bases, with 10 bases between them. This CDR3 has 15 residues. The DNA for the CDR3 is TGTGCCAGCAGCTCTTCCAGATTCTCCTACAATGAGCAGTTCTTC. The encoded protein is CASSSSRFSYNEQFF.

V and J are TRBV5-6 and TRBJ2-7; perhaps TRBD2 as D (7 bases). Germline V gene sequence: CDR1 SGHDT, CDR2 YYEEEE. V lost 0 bases, J lost 6 bases, and 28 bases lay in between. The length of the CDR3 is 19 residues. The CDR3 DNA sequence: TGTGCCAGCAGCTTGGGTGGGACACGTTTGGGGAGGGGTTTGGGCGAGCAGTACTTC. This sequence encodes CASSLGGTRLGRGLGEQYF.

This chain joins TRBV7-9 and TRBJ1-4; TRBD1 matches 7 bases. J lost 1 base, V lost 4 bases, and 6 bases had no gene match. The CDR3 consists of 16 residues. Germline V lookup: CDR1 SEHNR, CDR2 FQNEAQ (reference sequence). CDR3 protein: CASSSRQGGTNEKLFF. The CDR3 DNA reads TGTGCCAGCAGCTCTAGACAGGGAGGAACTAATGAAAAACTGTTTTTT.

CDR3: CASSLVGREDGYTF. The CDR3 coding sequence is TGCGCCAGCAGCTTGGTAGGCAGGGAGGATGGCTACACCTTC. V and J are TRBV5-1 and TRBJ1-2, with a weak D call TRBD1 (5 bases). Germline CDR1 and CDR2: SGHRS and YFSETQ. V was shortened by 0 bases and J by 6 bases, with 12 bases between the two germline ends. The length of the CDR3 is 14 residues.

The V call is TRBV7-6, the J call TRBJ2-5, with 8 positions matching TRBD1. V shed 1 base, J shed 4 bases, and the junction held 11 bases outside the gene matches. Germline V gives CDR1 SGHVS, CDR2 FNYEAQ. There are 17 residues in the CDR3. DNA of the CDR3: TGTGCCAGCAGCTTAGTAGTTCAGGGGGCTTTTGGAGAGACCCAGTACTTC. Encoded protein: CASSLVVQGAFGETQYF.